Below, 17 T cell receptor beta chains from the same sample are listed, as sequenced in a study of cytomegalovirus exposure and HLA in healthy donors. The PCR was carried out with 60 Vbeta primers and 13 Jbeta primers. Assay: immunoSEQ multiplex PCR; the TCRdb copy retains only in-frame clones and omits some. This sample has around 92,000 clones; about 70% occur once, and the top ten carry around 3.2%. Sequencing was carried out using PBMCs. The origin of the receptors is a female donor in good health and CMV-seropositive.

The J gene is TRBJ2-7, the V gene TRBV28, with TRBD1 matching 7 bases. Trimming cost V 4 bases and J 2 bases; bases outside gene matches: 8. Germline V lookup: CDR1 MDHEN, CDR2 SYDVKM. CDR3 length equals 15 residues. The CDR3 region has the DNA TGTGCCAGCAGTTCTCCAGGGACAGTTCCCTACGAGCAGTACTTC. Protein sequence: CASSSPGTVPYEQYF.

This clone was seen only once. This chain uses TRBV28 with TRBJ1-2, with D possibly matching TRBD1 (5 bases). The CDR3 loop spans 14 amino acids. Germline V gene sequence: CDR1 MDHEN, CDR2 SYDVKM. Trimming stripped 3 bases from V and 6 bases from J, with 14 bases between. The CDR3 here is CASSFPGRGNGYTF. The DNA for the CDR3 is TGTGCCAGCAGTTTCCCCGGGAGGGGCAATGGCTACACCTTC.

This CDR3 is CAISEAGIYQPQHF. CDR3 DNA sequence: TGTGCCATCAGTGAGGCAGGGATATATCAGCCCCAGCATTTT. The genes are TRBV10-3 and TRBJ1-5; a weak D match, TRBD1 (5 bases). Trimming left V 2 bases short and J 5 bases short, with 10 bases between. Germline CDR1 and CDR2: ENHRY and SYGVKD. The CDR3 sequence is 14 residues long.

The chain uses TRBV28 and TRBJ1-4, with TRBD1 identical over 7 bases. Trimming cost V 5 bases and J 7 bases; bases outside gene matches: 7. The CDR3 sequence is 14 residues long. Germline-derived CDR1 and CDR2 are MDHEN and SYDVKM. The CDR3 sequence is CASSLRQGREKLFF. DNA of the CDR3: TGTGCCAGCAGTCTAAGACAGGGACGTGAAAAACTGTTTTTT.

This clone was detected only once. This chain links TRBV6-4 with TRBJ2-3, with no clear D. Trimming took off 1 base at V and 0 bases at J, with 11 bases between the two ends. Germline V gives CDR1 MRHNA, CDR2 SNTAGT. The CDR3 sequence is 16 residues long. In DNA form, the CDR3 reads TGTGCCAGCAGTGACTTAACGAGCTCTAGCACAGATACGCAGTATTTT. Encoded protein: CASSDLTSSSTDTQYF.

This clone was seen a handful of times. Other DNA sequences within the sample encode an identical CDR3. J is TRBJ1-1 and V is TRBV6-5; D not certain. The ends were cut back, 5 bases at V and 0 bases at J, with 7 bases in the middle. The germline gives CDR1 MNHEY, CDR2 SVGAGI. CDR3 length: 13 residues. The CDR3 nucleotides are TGTGCCAGCAGTCTCCAGGTGAACACTGAAGCTTTCTTT. Translating it yields CASSLQVNTEAFF.

The CDR3 bases are TGTGCCAGCAGGGAGGACAGGGTATGGGGGGTCGGGGATGGCTACACCTTC. Translated, it gives CASREDRVWGVGDGYTF. The chain employs TRBV2 and TRBJ1-2, with 8 bases that match TRBD1. J gave up 6 bases and V 6 bases, and 18 bases lay outside the gene matches. This CDR3 contains 17 residues. Germline values: CDR1 SNHLY, CDR2 FYNNEI.

The table lists this clone with a count of one. The rearrangement uses TRBV4-2 and TRBJ2-7; TRBD2 agrees at 9 bases. The ends lost 2 bases at V and 3 bases at J; junction bases unmatched: 8. Per the germline V gene, CDR1 is LGHNA and CDR2 is YNFKEQ. The CDR3 has 16 residues. The CDR3 spells CASSQPSGGTNYEQYF. CDR3 sequence (DNA): TGTGCCAGCAGCCAACCCAGCGGGGGGACCAACTACGAGCAGTACTTC.

The gene calls are TRBV30 and TRBJ2-2; 7 positions match TRBD2. V was pared by 3 bases and J by 8 bases, with 9 bases of the junction left unmatched. Germline CDR1 GTSNPN, CDR2 SVGIG (reference sequence). This CDR3 comprises 14 residues. The CDR3 here is CAWRRGGRGGELFF. The DNA for the CDR3 is TGTGCCTGGAGACGGGGCGGGAGAGGTGGGGAGCTGTTTTTT.

The chain couples TRBV15 to TRBJ2-5; TRBD2 might be the D (6 bases). The J call is in doubt because the DNA end fits TRBJ2-7 better. This CDR3 region has 12 residues. Germline V CDR1 and CDR2: LNHNV, YYDKDF (reference sequence). Written as DNA, the CDR3 is TGTGCCACCACCCCCGGAGGGGACGAGCAGTACTTC. Protein product: CATTPGGDEQYF.

V gene TRBV28 combines with J gene TRBJ2-7; D not certain. The ends were cut back, 7 bases at V and 3 bases at J, with 16 bases in the middle. Germline CDR1 MDHEN, CDR2 SYDVKM. This CDR3 has 14 amino acids. CDR3 bases: TGTGCCAGCACCTCCCACCCGGAGCACTACGAGCAGTACTTC. As protein: CASTSHPEHYEQYF.

The chain links TRBV6-5 to TRBJ1-1; D call uncertain. The CDR3 has 14 amino acids. V was trimmed by 7 bases and J by 1 base, leaving 13 bases between them. Germline V gene sequence: CDR1 MNHEY, CDR2 SVGAGI. The CDR3 here is CASKFVAGNTEAFF. The CDR3 coding sequence is TGTGCCAGCAAATTCGTGGCGGGGAACACTGAAGCTTTCTTT.

The chain links TRBV6-5 to TRBJ2-1, with TRBD1 matching 7 bases. Per the germline V gene, CDR1 is MNHEY and CDR2 is SVGAGI. The CDR3 contains 16 residues. Trimming at V came to 2 bases and at J to 0 bases, leaving 4 bases not matched to a gene. The CDR3: CASSYTGQSSYNEQFF. For the CDR3, the DNA is TGTGCCAGCAGTTACACGGGACAGAGCTCCTACAATGAGCAGTTCTTC.

This chain joins TRBV7-2 and TRBJ1-1, with TRBD1 matching over 8 bases. The CDR3 is 13 amino acids. CDR1 SGHTA and CDR2 FQGNSA come from the germline V gene. With 5 bases clipped from V and 4 bases from J, the junction kept 3 bases outside the gene matches. CDR3 nucleotide sequence: TGTGCCAGCAGCGCCGACAGGGGCACTGAAGCTTTCTTT. Its protein is CASSADRGTEAFF.

This clone was seen only a few times. The gene calls are TRBV5-1 and TRBJ1-3; TRBD1 matches 7 bases. V was clipped by 5 bases and J by 0 bases; unmatched bases: 5. Germline CDR1 and CDR2: SGHRS and YFSETQ. The CDR3 runs to 15 residues. CDR3 DNA sequence: TGCGCCAGCAGTTCTACAGGGGCCTCTGGAAACACCATATATTTT. This sequence encodes CASSSTGASGNTIYF. Complete variable domain (other parts from reference TRBV5-1 and TRBJ1-3): KAGVTQTPRYLIKTRGQQVTLSCSPISGHRSVSWYQQTPGQGLQFLFEYFSETQRNKGNFPGRFSGRQFSNSRSEMNVSTLELGDSALYLCASSSTGASGNTIYFGEGSWLTVV.

As DNA, the CDR3 is TGTGCCAGCAGCCTCCTAGCGGGAGGGCCTGGCGATACGCAGTATTTT. Translation gives CASSLLAGGPGDTQYF. The chain joins TRBV5-4 to TRBJ2-3; 12 positions agree with TRBD2. The germline V gene has CDR1 SGHNT and CDR2 YYREEE (reference sequence). The junction had 9 bases not matched to a gene; V was cut back by 4 bases and J by 6 bases. This CDR3 contains 16 residues.

The V gene is TRBV29-1, the J gene TRBJ1-2; the D is unclear. Germline-derived CDR1 and CDR2 are SQVTM and ANQGSEA. CDR3 length: 13 amino acids. Trimming removed 7 bases at V and 4 bases at J, with 16 bases between. The CDR3: CSATPGLPYGYTF. The DNA for the CDR3 is TGCAGCGCGACCCCGGGTCTCCCCTATGGCTACACCTTC. Supplemented by reference TRBV29-1 and TRBJ1-2, the full variable domain reads SAVISQKPSRDICQRGTSLTIQCQVDSQVTMMFWYRQQPGQSLTLIATANQGSEATYESGFVIDKFPISRPNLTFSTLTVSNMSPEDSSIYLCSATPGLPYGYTFGSGTRLTVV.